This record looks at one T cell receptor beta chain sequence and its context. No antigen is known for it. The data are from a study of cytomegalovirus exposure and HLA in healthy donors. Notes on the study in general: The classifier reportedly diagnosed cytomegalovirus status with high sensitivity and specificity. In vitro data verified a few CMV-associated chains as specific for CMV antigens.

PCR was performed using 60 Vbeta and 13 Jbeta primers. In the original workflow: A later analysis counted roughly 74 million unique TCR beta chains, around 10 million shared. Some clones are missing from TCRdb's copy, which holds only in-frame ones; the method was immunoSEQ multiplex PCR. That table supplies the V and J calls and clone size; D and trimming were determined from the DNA. The table records 110,000 or so clones, 75% to 80% of them present only once. The sequenced sample consisted of PBMCs. The TCR comes from a woman in her 40s in good health and CMV-seropositive.

The CDR3 reads CASSRGQMNTEAFF. The CDR3, as DNA: TGTGCCAGCAGCCGGGGACAGATGAACACTGAAGCTTTCTTT. The chain employs TRBV6-6 and TRBJ1-1; 7 nucleotides agree with TRBD1. The germline gives CDR1 MNHNY, CDR2 SVGAGI (reference sequence). Trimming took 6 bases from V and 0 from J; bases not matched to a gene: 4. The CDR3 consists of 14 residues.